Shown below are 30 T cell receptor beta chains from a single sample sequenced in a study of blood T cell repertoires in COVID-19. TCRdb keeps only in-frame clones here, not all; method: immunoSEQ multiplex PCR. The sample holds some 240,000 clones, roughly 90% seen once. The sequencing input was peripheral blood. These TCRs come from a man aged 55 to 70 with COVID-19, enrolled during active disease.

V and J are TRBV5-1 and TRBJ2-5, with a weak D call TRBD2 (6 bases). The germline V and J ends were trimmed by 0 bases and 4 bases, with 10 bases remaining between them. The germline CDR1 and CDR2 sequences are SGHRS and YFSETQ. The CDR3 spans 14 residues. The DNA of the CDR3 is TGCGCCAGCAGCTTGGTGACTAGTAGAGAGACCCAGTACTTC. It specifies CASSLVTSRETQYF. Drawing the rest from reference TRBV5-1 and TRBJ2-5, the complete variable domain is KAGVTQTPRYLIKTRGQQVTLSCSPISGHRSVSWYQQTPGQGLQFLFEYFSETQRNKGNFPGRFSGRQFSNSRSEMNVSTLELGDSALYLCASSLVTSRETQYFGPGTRLLVL.

The chain recombines TRBV5-1 with TRBJ2-5, with TRBD1 matching 8 bases. Trimming cost V 1 base and J 5 bases; bases outside gene matches: 13. Germline loops: CDR1 SGHRS, CDR2 YFSETQ. The CDR3 runs to 17 residues. CDR3 sequence reads: CASSLRPVTGAGETQYF. The DNA of the CDR3 is TGCGCCAGCAGCTTGCGCCCTGTGACAGGGGCAGGGGAGACCCAGTACTTC.

The chain's CDR3 is CASSTFTYNEQFF. The CDR3 nucleotides read TGCGCCAGCAGCACATTTACCTACAATGAGCAGTTCTTC. J is TRBJ2-1 and V is TRBV5-1; D call uncertain. V lost 4 bases and J lost 2, with 7 bases in between. Germline-derived CDR1 and CDR2 are SGHRS and YFSETQ. The CDR3 is 13 amino acids.

The genes are TRBV5-1 and TRBJ1-1; 7 positions agree with TRBD1. Germline V gene sequence: CDR1 SGHRS, CDR2 YFSETQ. With V trimmed by 4 bases and J by 2 bases, 11 bases remained unmatched. The CDR3 sequence is 16 residues long. This CDR3 reads CASSPMVGTANTEAFF. The CDR3 nucleotides read TGCGCCAGCAGCCCCATGGTTGGGACAGCTAACACTGAAGCTTTCTTT.

Points on this clone: The same CDR3 can be traced to other DNA sequences in this sample. The chain links TRBV28 to TRBJ1-2, with 7 bases identical to TRBD1. The V and J ends lost 3 bases and 8 bases, in that order; junction bases with no gene match: 6. Germline loops: CDR1 MDHEN, CDR2 SYDVKM. This CDR3 comprises 13 residues. The CDR3 DNA sequence: TGTGCCAGCAGTTTGGGGCAGGGGGGCGGCTACACCTTC. It is translated as CASSLGQGGGYTF.

The chain joins TRBV9 to TRBJ1-3, with D tentatively TRBD1 (6 bases). Germline CDR1 is SGDLS and CDR2 is YYNGEE. Trimming took off 0 bases at V and 2 bases at J, with 15 bases between the two ends. The CDR3 is made up of 17 amino acids. The CDR3 DNA follows: TGTGCCAGCAGCGTAGCTTACAGGGTGGGCCCTGGAAACACCATATATTTT. It is translated as CASSVAYRVGPGNTIYF.

The chain uses TRBV11-2 and TRBJ2-7; TRBD1 might be the D (6 bases). V shed 8 bases and J shed 6 bases, with 23 bases lying between them. Germline V lookup: CDR1 SGHAT, CDR2 FQNNGV. The CDR3 is 15 amino acids. CDR3 protein: CASAVLDSRSVEQYF. CDR3 coding DNA: TGTGCCAGCGCAGTTTTGGACAGCAGATCGGTCGAGCAGTACTTC.

J is TRBJ2-1 and V is TRBV10-3; no firm D call. CDR3 length equals 11 residues. The germline V gene has CDR1 ENHRY and CDR2 SYGVKD. V lost 9 bases, J lost 11 bases, and 14 bases lay in between. CDR3 sequence: CAISVGVKQFF. The CDR3 nucleotides read TGTGCCATAAGCGTCGGCGTAAAGCAGTTCTTC.

This chain links TRBV11-2 with TRBJ1-2, with TRBD1 identical over 8 bases. This CDR3 region has 14 residues. The V and J ends lost 4 bases and 4 bases, in that order; junction bases with no gene match: 5. In germline, CDR1 is SGHAT, CDR2 FQNNGV. The CDR3 reads CASSSQGAGYGYTF. In DNA, the CDR3 is TGTGCCAGCAGCTCCCAGGGGGCGGGCTATGGCTACACCTTC.

The gene calls are TRBV3-1 (or the pseudogene TRBV3-2) and TRBJ2-3, with TRBD1 identical over 9 bases. CDR1 LGHDT and CDR2 YNNKEL come from the germline V gene (reference sequence). The CDR3 extends over 15 amino acids. Trimming removed 1 base from V and 3 bases from J; junction bases left unmatched: 2. CDR3 DNA: TGTGCCAGCAGCCAAGCGACAGGGGGTACAGATACGCAGTATTTT. Translating gives CASSQATGGTDTQYF.

This clone was seen once. This chain joins TRBV15 and TRBJ1-4; D is uncertain. The CDR3 loop spans 12 amino acids. Looked up from germline, CDR1 is LNHNV and CDR2 is YYDKDF (reference sequence). The germline V and J ends were trimmed by 0 bases and 10 bases, with 6 bases remaining between them. For the CDR3, the DNA is TGTGCCACCAGCAGAGATATCGGAAAACTGTTTTTT. It codes for CATSRDIGKLFF.

CDR3 nucleotide sequence: TGTGCCAGTAGTGTACCTAGCGGGGAGAAACAAGAGACCCAGTACTTC. Encoded protein: CASSVPSGEKQETQYF. V usage is TRBV19 and J usage is TRBJ2-5; 9 positions agree with TRBD2. With 5 bases clipped from V and 2 bases from J, the junction kept 9 bases outside the gene matches. There are 16 residues in the CDR3. Per germline, CDR1 LNHDA and CDR2 SQIVND (reference sequence).

This chain connects TRBV19 to TRBJ2-7; 8 nucleotides match TRBD1. There are 15 residues in the CDR3. The V gene's germline CDR1 is LNHDA and CDR2 SQIVND (reference sequence). The V and J ends lost 5 bases and 3 bases, in that order; junction bases with no gene match: 9. This CDR3 is CASSVLPGQVYEQYF. CDR3 DNA: TGTGCCAGTAGTGTGTTGCCGGGACAGGTCTACGAGCAGTACTTC.

This rearrangement joins TRBV24-1 to TRBJ1-5, with 10 bases lining up with TRBD1. The CDR3 length is 16 residues. Losses at the gene ends were 8 bases for V and 2 bases for J; bases not matched to a gene: 8. Per germline, CDR1 KGHDR and CDR2 SFDVKD. The CDR3 protein is CATIGGDRGGNQPQHF. CDR3 DNA sequence: TGTGCCACCATCGGCGGGGACAGGGGAGGCAATCAGCCCCAGCATTTT.

The chain recombines TRBV7-2 with TRBJ2-4; unclear D gene. Germline V lookup: CDR1 SGHTA, CDR2 FQGNSA. V was shortened by 2 bases and J by 0 bases, with 8 bases between the two germline ends. The CDR3 length is 15 residues. Here the CDR3 reads CASSLMGLAKNIQYF. CDR3 DNA sequence: TGTGCCAGCAGCTTAATGGGCTTAGCCAAAAACATTCAGTACTTC.

This clone was seen once. This rearrangement joins TRBV29-1 to TRBJ2-7; 8 bases line up with TRBD1. Germline loops: CDR1 SQVTM, CDR2 ANQGSEA. The junction had 2 bases not matched to a gene; V was cut back by 4 bases and J by 3 bases. This CDR3 has 12 amino acids. In DNA form, the CDR3 reads TGCAGCGTTGTTGACAGGGGCTACGAGCAGTACTTC. Residues: CSVVDRGYEQYF.

The chain combines TRBV9 with TRBJ1-2, with 12 bases matching TRBD1. Germline CDR1 is SGDLS and CDR2 is YYNGEE. V dropped 3 bases and J dropped 5; count of bases not matched to a gene: 11. This CDR3 has 17 residues. This CDR3 is CASSGRGGTGGRYGYTF. DNA of the CDR3: TGTGCCAGCAGCGGCCGTGGGGGGACAGGGGGCCGTTATGGCTACACCTTC.

The V gene is TRBV6-5, the J gene TRBJ2-7; 10 nucleotides agree with TRBD1. CDR1 and CDR2 (germline): MNHEY, SVGAGI. CDR3 length equals 15 residues. CDR3 bases: TGTGCTAGCTCTGAGGGGACAGGGGTTTCCTACGAGCAGTACTTC. It translates to CASSEGTGVSYEQYF.

This clone was counted a single time. The chain links TRBV12-5 to TRBJ2-1; D call uncertain. Germline V gives CDR1 LGHNT, CDR2 FRNRAP. The CDR3 has 11 amino acids. Trimming left V 2 bases short and J 8 bases short, with 4 bases between. CDR3 DNA: TGTGCTAGTGGTTTGCGTGATGAGCAGTTCTTC. This translates into CASGLRDEQFF.

The V gene is TRBV5-6, the J gene TRBJ1-4, with D perhaps TRBD1 (5 bases). The CDR3 covers 15 residues. The germline V and J ends were trimmed by 0 bases and 0 bases, with 6 bases remaining between them. In germline, CDR1 is SGHDT, CDR2 YYEEEE. CDR3 nucleotides: TGTGCCAGCAGCTTGGTAGGGGCAACTAATGAAAAACTGTTTTTT. Translation: CASSLVGATNEKLFF. The full variable domain, rest sourced from reference TRBV5-6 and TRBJ1-4, is DAGVTQSPTHLIKTRGQQVTLRCSPKSGHDTVSWYQQALGQGPQFIFQYYEEEERQRGNFPDRFSGHQFPNYSSELNVNALLLGDSALYLCASSLVGATNEKLFFGSGTQLSVL.

The chain links TRBV5-5 to TRBJ2-2; tentatively, D is TRBD1 (6 bases). Trimming left V 3 bases short and J 1 base short, with 10 bases between. Germline V CDR1 and CDR2: SGHKS, YYEKEE (reference sequence). The CDR3 is 15 residues long. The CDR3 region has the DNA TGTGCCAGCAGCTGGGGACAATTGAACACCGGGGAGCTGTTTTTT. It encodes CASSWGQLNTGELFF.

The chain has TRBV27 and TRBJ2-7; 9 bases align to TRBD1. The CDR3 totals 15 residues. CDR1 and CDR2 (germline): MNHEY, SMNVEV (reference sequence). J lost 4 bases, V lost 8 bases, and 12 bases had no gene match. The CDR3 nucleotides read TGTGCCAGCGCGGTTTCCGGGACAGGGAATTACGAGCAGTACTTC. Translation: CASAVSGTGNYEQYF.

The V gene is TRBV5-1, the J gene TRBJ1-1, with D tentatively TRBD1 (6 bases). Trimming stripped 0 bases from V and 7 bases from J, with 19 bases between. Germline-derived CDR1 and CDR2 are SGHRS and YFSETQ. The CDR3 is made up of 16 amino acids. The CDR3: CASSLGRARGFDEAFF. The DNA for the CDR3 is TGCGCCAGCAGCTTGGGGCGCGCCAGGGGATTTGATGAAGCTTTCTTT.

The chain joins TRBV6-6 to TRBJ2-3; 8 bases line up with TRBD1. The trim removed 2 bases at V and 3 bases at J, leaving 4 bases unmatched. CDR1 and CDR2 (germline): MNHNY, SVGAGI (reference sequence). The CDR3 totals 15 residues. Here the CDR3 DNA reads TGTGCCAGCAGTTACGGACAGGGCAGGACAGATACGCAGTATTTT. Translated, it gives CASSYGQGRTDTQYF.

The rearrangement joins TRBV27 to TRBJ1-4, with D tentatively TRBD1 (5 bases). The germline V and J ends were trimmed by 3 bases and 4 bases, with 15 bases remaining between them. Germline CDR1 and CDR2: MNHEY and SMNVEV (reference sequence). The CDR3 consists of 16 residues. CDR3 amino acids: CASSFGGGTNNEKLFF. The CDR3 DNA is TGTGCCAGCAGTTTCGGCGGCGGGACTAATAATGAAAAACTGTTTTTT.

The V and J genes are TRBV3-1 (or the pseudogene TRBV3-2) and TRBJ1-4, with no clear D. This CDR3 region has 14 residues. Germline V lookup: CDR1 LGHDT, CDR2 YNNKEL (reference sequence). Trimming left V 5 bases short and J 3 bases short, with 10 bases between. Here the CDR3 DNA reads TGTGCCAGCAGCTCCCGGGGTTCTAATGAAAAACTGTTTTTT. Its translation is CASSSRGSNEKLFF.

This chain links TRBV7-2 with TRBJ1-1, with D uncertain. Germline CDR1 SGHTA, CDR2 FQGNSA. Between the trimmed V and J ends, which lost 1 base and 1 base, there was a span of 4 bases. The CDR3 contains 13 residues. The CDR3 coding sequence is TGTGCCAGCAGCTTAGGGCAGAACACTGAAGCTTTCTTT. Amino acid sequence: CASSLGQNTEAFF.

The chain carries TRBV30 and TRBJ2-2, with 9 bases lining up with TRBD1. V was clipped by 3 bases and J by 6 bases; unmatched bases: 20. In germline, CDR1 is GTSNPN, CDR2 SVGIG (reference sequence). The length of the CDR3 is 19 residues. CDR3 sequence reads: CAWRRHPLGTGKGAGELFF. The CDR3 DNA reads TGTGCCTGGAGGAGACACCCCCTAGGGACAGGGAAAGGGGCCGGGGAGCTGTTTTTT.

The chain combines TRBV3-1 (or the pseudogene TRBV3-2) with TRBJ1-2; 7 bases align to TRBD1. V shed 0 bases and J 4 bases; nucleotides not matched to a gene: 8. CDR3 length: 16 amino acids. Germline-derived CDR1 and CDR2 are LGHDT and YNNKEL (reference sequence). Here the CDR3 DNA reads TGTGCCAGCAGCCAAGAAGGGACAGTAAAGGGCTATGGCTACACCTTC. It yields the protein CASSQEGTVKGYGYTF.

V usage is TRBV3-1 (or the pseudogene TRBV3-2) and J usage is TRBJ2-7, with D tentatively TRBD2 (7 bases). The germline gives CDR1 LGHDT, CDR2 YNNKEL (reference sequence). Trimming took 8 bases from V and 1 from J, leaving 12 bases between them. CDR3 size: 13 residues. CDR3 coding DNA: TGTGCCAGCGAACAGGGAGGGTCCTACGAGCAGTACTTC. Translation gives CASEQGGSYEQYF.